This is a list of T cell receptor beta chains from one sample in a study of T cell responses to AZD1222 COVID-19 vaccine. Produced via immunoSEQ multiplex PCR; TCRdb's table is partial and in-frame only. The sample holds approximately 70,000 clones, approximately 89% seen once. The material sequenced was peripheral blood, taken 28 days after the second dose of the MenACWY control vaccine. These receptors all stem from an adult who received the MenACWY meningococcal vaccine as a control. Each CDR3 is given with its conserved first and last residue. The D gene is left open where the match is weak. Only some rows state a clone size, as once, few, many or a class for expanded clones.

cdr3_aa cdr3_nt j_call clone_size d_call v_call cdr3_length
CASSQGTQGLYEQFF TGTGCCAGCAGCCAGGGAACTCAGGGGTTATATGAGCAGTTCTTC TRBJ2-1 . . TRBV3-1/TRBV3-2 15
CASSLPREETQYF TGTGCCAGCAGCTTACCTAGGGAAGAGACCCAGTACTTC TRBJ2-5 . . TRBV11-1 13
CASSPSRQQNQPQHF TGTGCCAGCAGCCCCTCTAGGCAGCAGAATCAGCCCCAGCATTTT TRBJ1-5 . . TRBV6-5 15
CASSPLLGGNTEAFF TGTGCCAGCTCACCACTTCTTGGGGGGAACACTGAAGCTTTCTTT TRBJ1-1 once . TRBV18 15
CASRPRQVEGDEKLFF TGTGCCAGCAGGCCCCGACAGGTAGAGGGGGATGAAAAACTGTTTTTT TRBJ1-4 . . TRBV7-9 16
CASSPQGTNEKLFF TGTGCCAGCTCACCGCAGGGGACTAATGAAAAACTGTTTTTT TRBJ1-4 . . TRBV18 14
CAARPGQSRYEQYF TGTGCCGCCCGACCGGGACAGTCAAGATACGAGCAGTACTTC TRBJ2-7 . TRBD1 TRBV2 14
CASSFGGIGTEAFF TGTGCCAGCAGCTTCGGGGGTATAGGCACTGAAGCTTTCTTT TRBJ1-1 . . TRBV7-8 14
CASSLGTGATNEKLFF TGTGCCAGCAGCTTGGGGACAGGGGCAACTAATGAAAAACTGTTTTTT TRBJ1-4 . TRBD1 TRBV5-4 16
CASSRRGMGLGFDNQPQHF TGTGCCAGCAGTCGCCGGGGTATGGGGTTGGGTTTCGACAATCAGCCCCAGCATTTT TRBJ1-5 . . TRBV6-6 19
CASSSGGRYSNQPQHF TGTGCCAGCAGCAGCGGCGGGAGATATAGCAATCAGCCCCAGCATTTT TRBJ1-5 . . TRBV7-2 16
CASSSDRGEKLFF TGTGCCAGCAGTAGCGACAGGGGTGAGAAACTGTTTTTT TRBJ1-4 . TRBD1 TRBV5-4 13
CASSLVGRNTGELFF TGTGCCAGCAGCTTGGTGGGACGGAACACCGGGGAGCTGTTTTTT TRBJ2-2 . . TRBV5-6 15
CASSSTGYNEQFF TGTGCCAGCAGCTCAACTGGCTACAATGAGCAGTTCTTC TRBJ2-1 . . TRBV7-9 13
CASSPDGKVAGDNEQFF TGTGCCAGCAGTCCAGACGGCAAGGTAGCGGGAGACAATGAGCAGTTCTTC TRBJ2-1 . TRBD2 TRBV28 17
CASRVERTDTQYF TGTGCCAGCAGGGTTGAGCGCACAGATACGCAGTATTTT TRBJ2-3 . . TRBV6-5 13
CASRVGSSGGVYEQYF TGTGCCAGCAGAGTCGGGAGTAGCGGGGGAGTTTACGAGCAGTACTTC TRBJ2-7 . TRBD2 TRBV7-2 16